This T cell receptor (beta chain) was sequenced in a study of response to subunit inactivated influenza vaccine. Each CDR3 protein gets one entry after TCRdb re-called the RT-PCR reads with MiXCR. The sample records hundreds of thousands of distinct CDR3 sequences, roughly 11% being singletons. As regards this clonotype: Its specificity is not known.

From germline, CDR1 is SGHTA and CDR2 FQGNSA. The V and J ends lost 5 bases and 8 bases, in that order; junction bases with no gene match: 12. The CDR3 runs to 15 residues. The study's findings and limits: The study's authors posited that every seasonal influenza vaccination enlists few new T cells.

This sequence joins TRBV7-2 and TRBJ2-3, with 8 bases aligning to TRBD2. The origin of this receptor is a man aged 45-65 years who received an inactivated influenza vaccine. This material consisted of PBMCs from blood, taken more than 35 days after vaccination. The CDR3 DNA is TGTGCCAGCAGCCCGGGACTAGGTGTCCTCGGTACGCAGTATTTT. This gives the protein CASSPGLGVLGTQYF. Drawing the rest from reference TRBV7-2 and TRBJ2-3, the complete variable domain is GAGVSQSPSNKVTEKGKDVELRCDPISGHTALYWYRQSLGQGLEFLIYFQGNSAPDKSGLPSDRFSAERTGGSVSTLTIQRTQQEDSAVYLCASSPGLGVLGTQYFGPGTRLTVL.